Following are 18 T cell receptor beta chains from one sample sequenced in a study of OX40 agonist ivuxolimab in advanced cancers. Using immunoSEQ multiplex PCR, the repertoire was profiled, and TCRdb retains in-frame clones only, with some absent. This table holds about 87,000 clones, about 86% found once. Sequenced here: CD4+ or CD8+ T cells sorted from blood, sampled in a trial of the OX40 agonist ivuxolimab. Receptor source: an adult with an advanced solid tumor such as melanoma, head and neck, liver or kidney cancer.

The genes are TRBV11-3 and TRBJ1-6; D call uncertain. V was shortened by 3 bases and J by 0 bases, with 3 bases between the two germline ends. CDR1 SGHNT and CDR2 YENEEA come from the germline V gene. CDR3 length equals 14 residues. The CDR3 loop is CASSFGSYNSPLHF. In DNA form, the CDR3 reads TGTGCCAGCAGCTTCGGCTCCTATAATTCACCCCTCCACTTT.

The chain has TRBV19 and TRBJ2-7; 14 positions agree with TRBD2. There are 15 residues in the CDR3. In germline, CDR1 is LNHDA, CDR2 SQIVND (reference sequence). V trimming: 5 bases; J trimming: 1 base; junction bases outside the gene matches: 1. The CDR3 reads CASSGLAGGSYEQYF. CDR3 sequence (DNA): TGTGCCAGTAGTGGACTAGCGGGGGGATCCTACGAGCAGTACTTC.

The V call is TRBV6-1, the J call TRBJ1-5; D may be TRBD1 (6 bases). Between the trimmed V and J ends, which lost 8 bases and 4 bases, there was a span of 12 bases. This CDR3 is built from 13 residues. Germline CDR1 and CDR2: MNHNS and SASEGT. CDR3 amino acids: CASGPRGNQPQHF. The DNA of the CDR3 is TGTGCCAGCGGGCCCAGGGGAAATCAGCCCCAGCATTTT.

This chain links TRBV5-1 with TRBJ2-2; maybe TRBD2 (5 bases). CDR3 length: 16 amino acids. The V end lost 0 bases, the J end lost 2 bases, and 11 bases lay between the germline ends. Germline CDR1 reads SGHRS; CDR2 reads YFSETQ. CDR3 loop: CASSLAAAVNTGELFF. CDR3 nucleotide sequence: TGCGCCAGCAGCTTGGCCGCAGCGGTTAACACCGGGGAGCTGTTTTTT.

In nucleotides, the CDR3 is TGTGCCAGCAGCACGCGCTGGGGCAAAGGAAGGACTGAAGCTTTCTTT. This gives the protein CASSTRWGKGRTEAFF. V and J are TRBV7-6 and TRBJ1-1; D is perhaps TRBD1 (5 bases). The germline gives CDR1 SGHVS, CDR2 FNYEAQ. V lost 5 bases, J lost 5 bases, and 21 bases lay in between. CDR3 length: 16 residues.

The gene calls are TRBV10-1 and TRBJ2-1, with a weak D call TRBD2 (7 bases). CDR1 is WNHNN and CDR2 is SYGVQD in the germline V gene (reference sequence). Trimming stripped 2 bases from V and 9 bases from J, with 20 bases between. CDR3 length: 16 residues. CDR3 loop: CASSEGGALRLGEQFF. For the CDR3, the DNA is TGCGCCAGCAGTGAGGGGGGGGCCCTGCGGTTGGGTGAGCAGTTCTTC.

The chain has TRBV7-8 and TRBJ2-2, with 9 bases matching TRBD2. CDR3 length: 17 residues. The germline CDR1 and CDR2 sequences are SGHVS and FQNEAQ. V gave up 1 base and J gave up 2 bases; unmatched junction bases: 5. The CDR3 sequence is CASSLVASGTNTGELFF. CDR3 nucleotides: TGTGCCAGCAGCTTAGTGGCTAGCGGGACTAACACCGGGGAGCTGTTTTTT.

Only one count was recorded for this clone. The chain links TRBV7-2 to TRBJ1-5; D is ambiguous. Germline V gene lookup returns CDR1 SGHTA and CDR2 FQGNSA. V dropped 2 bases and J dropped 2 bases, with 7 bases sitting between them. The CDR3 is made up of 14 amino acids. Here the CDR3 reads CASSLKDGNQPQHF. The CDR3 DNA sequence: TGTGCCAGCAGCTTAAAGGACGGCAATCAGCCCCAGCATTTT.

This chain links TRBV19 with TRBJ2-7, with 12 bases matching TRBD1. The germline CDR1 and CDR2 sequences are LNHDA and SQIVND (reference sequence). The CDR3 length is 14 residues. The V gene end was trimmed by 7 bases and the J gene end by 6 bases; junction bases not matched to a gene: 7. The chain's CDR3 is CASTPGTGGGEQYF. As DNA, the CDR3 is TGTGCCAGTACTCCCGGGACAGGGGGCGGCGAGCAGTACTTC.

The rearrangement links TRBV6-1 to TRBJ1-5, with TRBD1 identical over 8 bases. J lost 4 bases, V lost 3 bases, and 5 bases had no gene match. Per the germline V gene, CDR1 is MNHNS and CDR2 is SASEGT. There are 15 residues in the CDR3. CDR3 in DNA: TGTGCCAGCAGTGAGAACAGGGGGAGGAATCAGCCCCAGCATTTT. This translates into CASSENRGRNQPQHF.

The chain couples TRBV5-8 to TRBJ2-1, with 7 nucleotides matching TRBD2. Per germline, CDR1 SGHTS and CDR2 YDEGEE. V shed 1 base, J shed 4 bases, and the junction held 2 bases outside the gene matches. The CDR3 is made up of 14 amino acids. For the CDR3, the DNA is TGTGCCAGCAGCTTGCTAGCGGAGTACAATGAGCAGTTCTTC. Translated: CASSLLAEYNEQFF.

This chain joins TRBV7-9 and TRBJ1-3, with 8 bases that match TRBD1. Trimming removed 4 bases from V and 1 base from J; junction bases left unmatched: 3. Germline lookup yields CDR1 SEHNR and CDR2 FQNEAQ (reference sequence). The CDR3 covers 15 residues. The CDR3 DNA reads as TGTGCCAGCAGCTATGGACAGGGTTCTGGAAACACCATATATTTT. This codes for CASSYGQGSGNTIYF.

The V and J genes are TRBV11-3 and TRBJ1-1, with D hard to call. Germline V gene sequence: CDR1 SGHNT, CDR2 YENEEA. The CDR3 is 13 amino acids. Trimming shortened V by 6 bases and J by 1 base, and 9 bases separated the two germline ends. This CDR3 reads CASSRRWNTEAFF. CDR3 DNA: TGTGCCAGCAGTAGGAGGTGGAACACTGAAGCTTTCTTT.

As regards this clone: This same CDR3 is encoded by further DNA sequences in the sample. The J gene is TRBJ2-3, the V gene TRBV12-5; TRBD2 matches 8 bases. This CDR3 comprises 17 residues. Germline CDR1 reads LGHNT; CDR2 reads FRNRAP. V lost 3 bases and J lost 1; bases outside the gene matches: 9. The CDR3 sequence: CASGFQTSVGGTDTQYF. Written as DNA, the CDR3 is TGTGCTAGTGGTTTCCAGACTAGCGTTGGTGGCACAGATACGCAGTATTTT. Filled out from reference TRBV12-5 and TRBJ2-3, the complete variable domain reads DARVTQTPRHKVTEMGQEVTMRCQPILGHNTVFWYRQTMMQGLELLAYFRNRAPLDDSGMPKDRFSAEMPDATLATLKIQPSEPRDSAVYFCASGFQTSVGGTDTQYFGPGTRLTVL.

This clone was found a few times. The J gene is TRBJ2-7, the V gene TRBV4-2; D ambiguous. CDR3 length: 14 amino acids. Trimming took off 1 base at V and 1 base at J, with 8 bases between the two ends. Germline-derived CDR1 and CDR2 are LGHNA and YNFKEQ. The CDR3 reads CASSQGVLSYEQYF. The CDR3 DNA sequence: TGTGCCAGCAGCCAAGGGGTGTTGTCCTACGAGCAGTACTTC.

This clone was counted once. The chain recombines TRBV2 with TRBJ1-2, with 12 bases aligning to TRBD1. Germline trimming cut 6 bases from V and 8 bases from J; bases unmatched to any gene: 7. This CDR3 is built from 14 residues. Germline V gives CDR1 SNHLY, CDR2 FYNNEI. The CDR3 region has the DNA TGTGCCAGCAGGGGGGACAGGGGGCCGGGAGGCTACACCTTC. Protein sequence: CASRGDRGPGGYTF.

The CDR3 region has the DNA TGTGCCAGCAGCTTAGGACAGCCAAACGAGCAGTACTTC. Amino acid sequence: CASSLGQPNEQYF. The chain uses TRBV11-1 and TRBJ2-7; tentatively, D is TRBD1 (5 bases). The germline CDR1 and CDR2 sequences are SGHAT and FQDESV (reference sequence). This CDR3 region has 13 residues. V shed 1 base and J shed 5 bases, with 9 bases lying between them.

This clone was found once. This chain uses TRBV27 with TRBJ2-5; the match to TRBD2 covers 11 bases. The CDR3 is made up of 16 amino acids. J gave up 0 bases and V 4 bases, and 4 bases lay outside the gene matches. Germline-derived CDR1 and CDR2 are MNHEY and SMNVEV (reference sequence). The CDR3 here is CASSWSSGRYQETQYF. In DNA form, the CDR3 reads TGTGCCAGCAGTTGGTCTAGCGGGAGGTACCAAGAGACCCAGTACTTC.